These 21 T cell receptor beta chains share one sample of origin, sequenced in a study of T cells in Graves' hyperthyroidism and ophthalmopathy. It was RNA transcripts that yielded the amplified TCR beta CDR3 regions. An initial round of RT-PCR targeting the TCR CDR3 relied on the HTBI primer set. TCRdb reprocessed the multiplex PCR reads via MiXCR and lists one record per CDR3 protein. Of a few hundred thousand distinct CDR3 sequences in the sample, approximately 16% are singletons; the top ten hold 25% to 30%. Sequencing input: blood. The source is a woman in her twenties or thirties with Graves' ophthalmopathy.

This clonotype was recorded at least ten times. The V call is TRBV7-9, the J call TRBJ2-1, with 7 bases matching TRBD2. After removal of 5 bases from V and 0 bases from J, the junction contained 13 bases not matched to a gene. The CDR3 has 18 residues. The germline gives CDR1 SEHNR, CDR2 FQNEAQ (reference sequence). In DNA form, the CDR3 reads TGTGCCAGCAGCCCCCGTCTCCGGGAGGCTAGCTCCTACAATGAGCAGTTCTTC. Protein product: CASSPRLREASSYNEQFF.

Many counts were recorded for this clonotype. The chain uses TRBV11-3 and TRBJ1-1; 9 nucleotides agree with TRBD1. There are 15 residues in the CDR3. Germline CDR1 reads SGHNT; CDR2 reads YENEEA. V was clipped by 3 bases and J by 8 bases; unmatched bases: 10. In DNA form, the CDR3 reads TGTGCCAGCAGCTTTGGGGTCTCCGGGACAGGGGAAGCTTTCTTT. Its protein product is CASSFGVSGTGEAFF.

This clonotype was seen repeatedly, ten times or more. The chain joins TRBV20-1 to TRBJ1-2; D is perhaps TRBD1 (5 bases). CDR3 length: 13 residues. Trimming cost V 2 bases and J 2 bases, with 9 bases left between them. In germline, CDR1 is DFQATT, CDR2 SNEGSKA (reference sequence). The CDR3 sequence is CSARRGGNYGYTF. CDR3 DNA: TGCAGTGCTAGACGGGGGGGAAACTATGGCTACACCTTC.

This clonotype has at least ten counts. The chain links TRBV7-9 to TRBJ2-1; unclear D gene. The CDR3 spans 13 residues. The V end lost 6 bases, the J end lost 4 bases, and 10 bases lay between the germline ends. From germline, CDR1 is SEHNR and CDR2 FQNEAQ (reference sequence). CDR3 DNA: TGTGCCAGCAGGAGTAGCTTGTACAATGAGCAGTTCTTC. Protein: CASRSSLYNEQFF. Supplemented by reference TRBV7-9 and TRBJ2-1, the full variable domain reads DTGVSQNPRHKITKRGQNVTFRCDPISEHNRLYWYRQTLGQGPEFLTYFQNEAQLEKSRLLSDRFSAERPKGSFSTLEIQRTEQGDSAMYLCASRSSLYNEQFFGPGTRLTVL.

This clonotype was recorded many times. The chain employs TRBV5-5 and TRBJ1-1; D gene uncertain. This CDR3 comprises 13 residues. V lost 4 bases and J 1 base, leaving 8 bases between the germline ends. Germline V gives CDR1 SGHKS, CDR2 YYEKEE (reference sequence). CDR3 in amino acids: CASSRAQNTEAFF. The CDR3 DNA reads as TGTGCCAGCAGCCGAGCACAGAACACTGAAGCTTTCTTT.

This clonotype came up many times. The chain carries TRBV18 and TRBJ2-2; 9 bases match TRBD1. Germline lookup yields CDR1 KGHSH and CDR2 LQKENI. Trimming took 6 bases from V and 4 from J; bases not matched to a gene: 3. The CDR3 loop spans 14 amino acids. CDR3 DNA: TGTGCCAGCTCTACAGGGGGCATCACCGGGGAGCTGTTTTTT. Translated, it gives CASSTGGITGELFF.

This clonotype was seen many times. The CDR3 here is CASSRVAGHLYNEQFF. CDR3 coding DNA: TGTGCCAGCAGTAGAGTAGCGGGCCACCTCTACAATGAGCAGTTCTTC. V gene TRBV11-2 combines with J gene TRBJ2-1; 7 bases line up with TRBD2. V lost 6 bases and J lost 3; bases outside the gene matches: 11. The germline V gene has CDR1 SGHAT and CDR2 FQNNGV. The CDR3 sequence is 16 residues long.

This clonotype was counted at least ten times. The CDR3 sequence is CASTPPGGGDEQYF. DNA of the CDR3: TGTGCCAGCACCCCCCCGGGCGGGGGCGACGAGCAGTACTTC. V usage is TRBV11-2 and J usage is TRBJ2-7; D perhaps matches TRBD2 (7 bases). Trimming shortened V by 7 bases and J by 5 bases, and 18 bases separated the two germline ends. The CDR3 is made up of 14 amino acids. CDR1 SGHAT and CDR2 FQNNGV come from the germline V gene.

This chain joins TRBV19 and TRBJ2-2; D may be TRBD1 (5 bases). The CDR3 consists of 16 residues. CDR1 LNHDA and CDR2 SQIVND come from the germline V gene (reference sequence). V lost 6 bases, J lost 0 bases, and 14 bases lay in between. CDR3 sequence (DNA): TGTGCCAGTAGCAGGATAGGGGCGGCGAACACCGGGGAGCTGTTTTTT. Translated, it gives CASSRIGAANTGELFF.

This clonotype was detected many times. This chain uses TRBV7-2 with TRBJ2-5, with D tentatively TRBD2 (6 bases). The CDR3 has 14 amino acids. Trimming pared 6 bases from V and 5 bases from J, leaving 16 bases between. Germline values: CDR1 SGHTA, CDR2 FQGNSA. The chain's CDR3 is CASRLSGVGETQYF. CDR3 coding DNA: TGTGCCAGCAGGCTATCGGGAGTGGGGGAGACCCAGTACTTC.

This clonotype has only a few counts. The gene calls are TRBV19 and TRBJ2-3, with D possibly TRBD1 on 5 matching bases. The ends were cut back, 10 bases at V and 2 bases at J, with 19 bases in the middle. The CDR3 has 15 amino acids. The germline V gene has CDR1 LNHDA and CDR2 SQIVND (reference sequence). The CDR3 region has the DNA TGTGCCACCCAGGGAATGACCTTCTCCACAGATACGCAGTATTTT. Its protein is CATQGMTFSTDTQYF.

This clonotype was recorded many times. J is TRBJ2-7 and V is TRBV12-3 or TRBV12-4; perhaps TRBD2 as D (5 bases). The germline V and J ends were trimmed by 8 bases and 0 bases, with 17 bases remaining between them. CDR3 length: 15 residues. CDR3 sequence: CASARVGSGSYEQYF. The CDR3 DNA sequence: TGTGCCAGCGCCCGGGTGGGAAGCGGCTCCTACGAGCAGTACTTC.

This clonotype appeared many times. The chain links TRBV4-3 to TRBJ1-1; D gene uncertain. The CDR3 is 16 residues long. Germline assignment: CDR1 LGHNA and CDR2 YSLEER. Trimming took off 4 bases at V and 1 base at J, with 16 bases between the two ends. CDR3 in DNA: TGCGCCAGCAGCCCAGGAGGAGGGAAGCGGAACACTGAAGCTTTCTTT. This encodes CASSPGGGKRNTEAFF.

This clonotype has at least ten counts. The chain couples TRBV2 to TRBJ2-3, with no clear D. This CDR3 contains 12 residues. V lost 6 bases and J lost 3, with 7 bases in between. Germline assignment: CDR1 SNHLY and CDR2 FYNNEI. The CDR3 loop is CASSQETDTQYF. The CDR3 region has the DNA TGTGCCAGCAGCCAAGAGACAGATACGCAGTATTTT. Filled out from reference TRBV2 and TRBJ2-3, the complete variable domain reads EPEVTQTPSHQVTQMGQEVILRCVPISNHLYFYWYRQILGQKVEFLVSFYNNEISEKSEIFDDQFSVERPDGSNFTLKIRSTKLEDSAMYFCASSQETDTQYFGPGTRLTVL.

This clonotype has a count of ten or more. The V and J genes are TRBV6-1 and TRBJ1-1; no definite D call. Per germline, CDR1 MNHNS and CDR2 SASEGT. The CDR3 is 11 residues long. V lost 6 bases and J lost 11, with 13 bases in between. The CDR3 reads CASRSGQRAFF. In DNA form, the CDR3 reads TGTGCCAGCAGATCCGGGCAGCGGGCTTTCTTT.

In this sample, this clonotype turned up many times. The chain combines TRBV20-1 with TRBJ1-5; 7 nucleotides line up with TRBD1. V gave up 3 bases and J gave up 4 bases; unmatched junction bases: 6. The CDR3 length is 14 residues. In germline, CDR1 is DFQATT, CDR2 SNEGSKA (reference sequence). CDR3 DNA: TGCAGTGCTAGGGAAGACAGGGCGAATCAGCCCCAGCATTTT. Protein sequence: CSAREDRANQPQHF.

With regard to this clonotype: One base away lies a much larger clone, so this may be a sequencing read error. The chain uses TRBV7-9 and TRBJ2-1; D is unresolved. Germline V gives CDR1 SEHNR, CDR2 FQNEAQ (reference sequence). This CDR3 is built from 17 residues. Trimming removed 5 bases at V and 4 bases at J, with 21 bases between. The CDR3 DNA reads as TGTGCCAGCAGCCCCCCCCAAGCCTCGGACGGGTACAATGAGCAGTTCTTC. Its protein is CASSPPQASDGYNEQFF.

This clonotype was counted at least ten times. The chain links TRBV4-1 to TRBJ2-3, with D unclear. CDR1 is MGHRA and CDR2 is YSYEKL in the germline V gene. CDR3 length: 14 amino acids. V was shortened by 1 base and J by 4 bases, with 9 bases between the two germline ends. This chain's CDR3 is CASSQGGLADTQYF. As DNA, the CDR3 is TGCGCCAGCAGCCAAGGTGGATTGGCAGATACGCAGTATTTT.

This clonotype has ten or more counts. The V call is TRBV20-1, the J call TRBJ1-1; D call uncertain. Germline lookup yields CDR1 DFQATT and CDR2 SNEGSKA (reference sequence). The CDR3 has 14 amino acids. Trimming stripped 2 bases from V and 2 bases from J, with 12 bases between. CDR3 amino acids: CSARPIQINTEAFF. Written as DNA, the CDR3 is TGCAGTGCTAGACCCATTCAAATTAACACTGAAGCTTTCTTT.

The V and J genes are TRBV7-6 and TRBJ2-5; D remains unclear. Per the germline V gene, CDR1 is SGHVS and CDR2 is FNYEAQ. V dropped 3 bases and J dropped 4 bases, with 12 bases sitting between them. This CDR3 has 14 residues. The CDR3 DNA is TGTGCCAGCAGCTTTGTCGGGCCCTCAGAGACCCAGTACTTC. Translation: CASSFVGPSETQYF.

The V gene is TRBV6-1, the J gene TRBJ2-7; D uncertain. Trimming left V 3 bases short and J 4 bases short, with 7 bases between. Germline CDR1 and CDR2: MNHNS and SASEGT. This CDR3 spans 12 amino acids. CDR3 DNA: TGTGCCAGCAGTGATTGGTTTTACGAGCAGTACTTC. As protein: CASSDWFYEQYF.